Below are 11 T cell receptor beta chains sequenced from a single sample in a study of blood T cell repertoires in COVID-19. Clones were read by immunoSEQ multiplex PCR, and TCRdb kept only the in-frame ones, dropping some. The sample holds roughly 260,000 clones; about 88% are singletons and the top ten take roughly 3.9%. The material sequenced was peripheral blood. These receptors originate from a man aged 60 to 75 who had recovered from COVID-19.

The chain recombines TRBV5-5 with TRBJ2-2; 11 nucleotides align to TRBD2. This CDR3 is 16 amino acids long. Trimming took 4 bases from V and 5 from J; bases not matched to a gene: 7. Looked up from germline, CDR1 is SGHKS and CDR2 is YYEKEE (reference sequence). The CDR3 DNA follows: TGTGCCAGCAGCCTTAGCGGGGGGGCCGGTACCGGGGAGCTGTTTTTT. Its translation is CASSLSGGAGTGELFF. Filled out from reference TRBV5-5 and TRBJ2-2, the complete variable domain reads DAGVTQSPTHLIKTRGQQVTLRCSPISGHKSVSWYQQVLGQGPQFIFQYYEKEERGRGNFPDRFSARQFPNYSSELNVNALLLGDSALYLCASSLSGGAGTGELFFGEGSRLTVL.

This clone was seen only once. The gene calls are TRBV7-9 and TRBJ1-2; tentative D call: TRBD1 (5 bases). The CDR3 loop spans 15 amino acids. Trimming pared 0 bases from V and 4 bases from J, leaving 12 bases between. Germline CDR1 is SEHNR and CDR2 is FQNEAQ (reference sequence). CDR3 sequence: CASSLAGQGPYGYTF. DNA for the CDR3: TGTGCCAGCAGCTTAGCCGGGCAGGGCCCCTATGGCTACACCTTC.

The chain is built from TRBV2 and TRBJ1-2; weak D call: TRBD1 (6 bases). Trimming cost V 6 bases and J 3 bases, with 11 bases left between them. Germline CDR1 reads SNHLY; CDR2 reads FYNNEI. This CDR3 comprises 13 residues. CDR3 amino acids: CASRTGLDYGYTF. CDR3 DNA sequence: TGTGCCAGCAGGACAGGTTTGGACTATGGCTACACCTTC.

This clone was picked up a small number of times. DNA of the CDR3: TGTGCCAGCAGCACAGGGGGAGACTATGGCTACACCTTC. Protein: CASSTGGDYGYTF. The chain combines TRBV3-1 (or the pseudogene TRBV3-2) with TRBJ1-2; 8 bases are a match to TRBD1. Germline values: CDR1 LGHDT, CDR2 YNNKEL (reference sequence). V gave up 5 bases and J gave up 3 bases; unmatched junction bases: 2. The CDR3 consists of 13 residues.

The chain combines TRBV19 with TRBJ2-6; 7 bases line up with TRBD1. The V gene's germline CDR1 is LNHDA and CDR2 SQIVND (reference sequence). The V and J ends lost 5 bases and 2 bases, in that order; junction bases with no gene match: 6. CDR3 size: 16 residues. CDR3 coding DNA: TGTGCCAGTAGTCACCGACAGGGACCTGGGGCCAACGTCCTGACTTTC. Protein sequence: CASSHRQGPGANVLTF.

The chain uses TRBV24-1 and TRBJ2-1, with 7 bases lining up with TRBD1. CDR1 and CDR2 (germline): KGHDR, SFDVKD. There are 15 residues in the CDR3. J gave up 6 bases and V 3 bases, and 7 bases lay outside the gene matches. Here the CDR3 DNA reads TGTGCCACCAGTGATCTCTCAGGGGGACCCAATGAGCAGTTCTTC. It translates to CATSDLSGGPNEQFF.

The chain couples TRBV5-1 to TRBJ2-5; tentative D call: TRBD2 (5 bases). Between the trimmed V and J ends, which lost 4 bases and 2 bases, there was a span of 27 bases. Germline V gene lookup returns CDR1 SGHRS and CDR2 YFSETQ. The CDR3 is 19 amino acids. DNA for the CDR3: TGCGCCAGCAGCCTCATCGATAGCGCTTCGTTCTTCCTTCAAGAGACCCAGTACTTC. This codes for CASSLIDSASFFLQETQYF.

The chain has TRBV27 and TRBJ2-1, with D perhaps TRBD1 (6 bases). Trimming shortened V by 3 bases and J by 0 bases, and 15 bases separated the two germline ends. CDR3 length: 17 amino acids. CDR1 and CDR2 (germline): MNHEY, SMNVEV (reference sequence). The CDR3 loop reads CASSFPGTRSSYNEQFF. The CDR3 DNA reads as TGTGCCAGCAGTTTCCCCGGGACACGGAGCTCCTACAATGAGCAGTTCTTC.

J is TRBJ1-4 and V is TRBV7-4; 8 bases are a match to TRBD1. The CDR3 spans 18 residues. The V gene's germline CDR1 is SGHVT and CDR2 SQSDAQ. J was trimmed by 3 bases and V by 4 bases; bases with no gene match: 13. This chain's CDR3 is CASSSSPGQGTPNEKLFF. The CDR3 DNA is TGTGCCAGCAGCTCCAGCCCCGGACAGGGCACACCTAATGAAAAACTGTTTTTT.

V is TRBV6-5 and J is TRBJ1-5, with D hard to call. This CDR3 has 14 residues. The V gene's germline CDR1 is MNHEY and CDR2 SVGAGI. Trimming shortened V by 7 bases and J by 2 bases, and 12 bases separated the two germline ends. DNA for the CDR3: TGTGCCAGCACAGGCAGGTGGGGCAATCAGCCCCAGCATTTT. Encoded protein: CASTGRWGNQPQHF.

The V and J genes are TRBV6-5 and TRBJ2-3; the match to TRBD1 covers 9 bases. This CDR3 is 16 amino acids long. Germline V gene data show CDR1 as MNHEY and CDR2 as SVGAGI. V shed 3 bases and J 2 bases; nucleotides not matched to a gene: 6. For the CDR3, the DNA is TGTGCCAGCAGTTATGACAGGGGGTTCTCCACAGATACGCAGTATTTT. Protein sequence: CASSYDRGFSTDTQYF.